Included here is one TCR beta chain sequence, with context. Its antigen is not known. The data are from a study of OX40 agonist ivuxolimab in advanced cancers. As for the study in general: Ivuxolimab, an antibody that agonizes OX40 (CD134), was administered to the patients. Averaging about 60 years in age, with a range of 23 to 79, the cohort was 65% to 90% male.

Repertoires were generated with immunoSEQ multiplex PCR, while TCRdb's copy carries only in-frame clones and drops some. This table has about 46,000 clones, around nine tenths appearing once. Regarding the study as a whole: Expanded clones belonging to CD8+ T cells outnumbered, on average, those of CD4+. Compared with others, partial responders at 0.1-3.0 mg/kg displayed clonal expansion among the lowest.

The CDR3 spans 15 residues. The germline V gene has CDR1 SGHNT and CDR2 YYREEE (reference sequence). Trimming cost V 0 bases and J 2 bases, with 12 bases left between them. The receptor was isolated from an adult with an advanced solid tumor such as melanoma, head and neck, liver or kidney cancer. The sample in question was CD4+ or CD8+ T cells sorted from blood, obtained in a trial of the OX40 agonist ivuxolimab. The V gene is TRBV5-4, the J gene TRBJ2-7; either TRBD1 or TRBD2 may supply D (6 bases each). CDR3 protein: CASSLGGAKPYEQYF. Written as DNA, the CDR3 is TGTGCCAGCAGCTTGGGGGGGGCGAAACCCTACGAGCAGTACTTC.